The clone carrying this T cell receptor beta chain was seen a single time. Some clones are missing from TCRdb's copy, which holds only in-frame ones; the method was immunoSEQ multiplex PCR. This table holds more than 120,000 clones, about nine tenths found once. CDR1 is SEHNR and CDR2 is FQNEAQ in the germline V gene (reference sequence). This CDR3 spans 16 amino acids. V lost 5 bases to trimming and J lost 6 bases, with 21 bases between them. The data are from a study of Ad26.COV2.S vaccination and SARS-CoV-2 variants. This specimen consisted of peripheral blood, obtained after recovery from COVID-19. The clonotype originates from a human donor who had recovered from COVID-19. The chain employs TRBV7-9 and TRBJ2-3; D could derive from TRBD1 or TRBD2 (5 bases each). In DNA form, the CDR3 reads TGTGCCAGCAGCCCAGGTGTGGGACCCCGGGTGGATACGCAGTATTTT. Its translation is CASSPGVGPRVDTQYF.